A single sample gave rise to the 21 T cell receptor beta chains below, sequenced in a study of T cells in Graves' hyperthyroidism and ophthalmopathy. TCR beta CDR3 sequences were amplified from RNA transcripts. The HTBI primer set was used in a first-round RT-PCR of the TCR CDR3. TCRdb redid the calling of the multiplex PCR reads with MiXCR, one entry per CDR3 protein. The data hold 75,000 to 100,000 distinct CDR3 sequences, with roughly 39% observed a single time. The sample was peripheral blood or thyroid tissue (not recorded which). These receptor sequences come from a woman in her 30s with Graves' hyperthyroidism.

This clonotype was counted at least ten times. The chain is built from TRBV5-8 and TRBJ1-2; D is perhaps TRBD1 (6 bases). The germline V gene has CDR1 SGHTS and CDR2 YDEGEE. CDR3 length: 15 amino acids. V dropped 4 bases and J dropped 1 base, with 14 bases sitting between them. The chain's CDR3 is CASSPDSTRNYGYTF. CDR3 nucleotide sequence: TGTGCCAGCAGCCCGGACAGTACTCGTAACTATGGCTACACCTTC.

The chain employs TRBV15 and TRBJ2-5, with D perhaps matching TRBD2 (6 bases). The CDR3 is 14 residues long. CDR1 is LNHNV, CDR2 YYDKDF, per germline (reference sequence). Trimming cost V 2 bases and J 5 bases, with 12 bases left between them. The CDR3 protein is CATSRPRRAETQYF. CDR3 DNA sequence: TGTGCCACCAGCAGACCCCGGAGGGCCGAGACCCAGTACTTC.

This chain joins TRBV11-2 and TRBJ2-3; 10 positions match TRBD2. Germline CDR1 reads SGHAT; CDR2 reads FQNNGV. J was trimmed by 2 bases and V by 3 bases; bases with no gene match: 2. This CDR3 comprises 15 residues. The CDR3 sequence is CASSFGLAVTDTQYF. CDR3 in DNA: TGTGCCAGCAGCTTTGGACTAGCGGTCACAGATACGCAGTATTTT.

The sample holds many counts of this clonotype. The V gene is TRBV5-1, the J gene TRBJ2-2, with 7 bases that match TRBD2. Germline CDR1 and CDR2: SGHRS and YFSETQ. The CDR3 is 16 amino acids. The V segment lost 1 base and the J segment 0 bases; nucleotides outside the gene matches: 3. The CDR3 reads CASSLLRGANTGELFF. The CDR3 nucleotides read TGCGCCAGCAGCTTGTTACGGGGGGCGAACACCGGGGAGCTGTTTTTT. Full variable domain (outside the CDR3, taken from reference TRBV5-1 and TRBJ2-2): KAGVTQTPRYLIKTRGQQVTLSCSPISGHRSVSWYQQTPGQGLQFLFEYFSETQRNKGNFPGRFSGRQFSNSRSEMNVSTLELGDSALYLCASSLLRGANTGELFFGEGSRLTVL.

About this clonotype: One end of the junction fails to match germline, which may point to a read error. V gene TRBV2 combines with J gene TRBJ1-2; perhaps TRBD1 as D (6 bases). Germline V gives CDR1 SNHLY, CDR2 FYNNEI. CDR3 length: 16 amino acids. This CDR3 reads CASNAGSKTGNYGYAF. In nucleotides, the CDR3 is TGTGCCAGCAATGCGGGGTCCAAAACAGGGAACTATGGCTACGCCTTC.

Note on this clonotype: A read error may produce the germline difference seen at one junction end. The chain has TRBV19 and TRBJ1-5, with TRBD1 as a possible D gene (6 bases). CDR1 is LNHDA and CDR2 is SQIVND in the germline V gene (reference sequence). The CDR3 consists of 13 residues. The CDR3 region has the DNA TGTGCCGGTAGCGGACAGCAGAATCAGCCCCAGCATTTT. It is translated as CAGSGQQNQPQHF.

This clonotype was counted many times. The rearrangement uses TRBV5-1 and TRBJ1-3, with a tentative D call TRBD1 (5 bases). CDR3 length: 16 residues. Between the trimmed V and J ends, which lost 4 bases and 0 bases, there was a span of 14 bases. Germline V gene data show CDR1 as SGHRS and CDR2 as YFSETQ. Here the CDR3 reads CASSRGDSFSGNTIYF. In DNA, the CDR3 is TGCGCCAGCAGCAGAGGTGACAGCTTCTCTGGAAACACCATATATTTT.

The chain uses TRBV11-2 and TRBJ2-7; D gene uncertain. Germline V gene data show CDR1 as SGHAT and CDR2 as FQNNGV. The CDR3 spans 10 residues. V gave up 5 bases and J gave up 9 bases, with 8 bases separating them. In nucleotides, the CDR3 is TGTGCCAGCAGCGGCGTCGGGCAGTACTTC. This encodes CASSGVGQYF.

This clonotype was counted many times. This sequence joins TRBV20-1 and TRBJ1-5; 7 bases are a match to TRBD1. The CDR3 is made up of 14 amino acids. CDR1 and CDR2 from the germline V gene are DFQATT and SNEGSKA (reference sequence). Germline trimming cut 0 bases from V and 5 bases from J; bases unmatched to any gene: 4. CDR3 region: CSAREGRGYQPQHF. The CDR3 region has the DNA TGCAGTGCTAGAGAAGGCAGGGGGTATCAGCCCCAGCATTTT.

This chain joins TRBV20-1 and TRBJ1-5; 10 bases line up with TRBD1. CDR1 DFQATT and CDR2 SNEGSKA come from the germline V gene (reference sequence). The CDR3 runs to 15 residues. Germline trimming cut 1 base from V and 6 bases from J; bases unmatched to any gene: 6. The CDR3 reads CSARGSGTGVQPQHF. The CDR3 region has the DNA TGCAGTGCTAGAGGATCGGGGACAGGGGTTCAGCCCCAGCATTTT.

This clonotype was counted at least ten times. The J gene is TRBJ2-5, the V gene TRBV28; 11 bases fit TRBD1. Germline V lookup: CDR1 MDHEN, CDR2 SYDVKM. The CDR3 has 15 residues. After removal of 5 bases from V and 5 bases from J, the junction contained 7 bases not matched to a gene. The CDR3 is CASSPGQGAGETQYF. The CDR3 DNA reads TGTGCCAGCAGTCCCGGACAGGGGGCAGGGGAGACCCAGTACTTC.

This clonotype came up a few times. The chain recombines TRBV27 with TRBJ2-3, with D perhaps matching TRBD1 or TRBD2 (5 bases each). V was cut by 4 bases and J by 6 bases, with 20 bases left in between. CDR1 and CDR2 (germline): MNHEY, SMNVEV (reference sequence). CDR3 length equals 16 residues. Here the CDR3 DNA reads TGTGCCAGCAGTTATCTCCGGGGCTCACTCGCGGATACGCAGTATTTT. It translates to CASSYLRGSLADTQYF.

This clonotype appeared once. The chain joins TRBV11-3 to TRBJ2-7, with D possibly TRBD1 on 6 matching bases. Germline CDR1 SGHNT, CDR2 YENEEA. V shed 0 bases and J shed 5 bases, with 14 bases lying between them. CDR3 length equals 15 residues. CDR3 sequence reads: CASSLDGAGVDEQYF. CDR3 coding DNA: TGTGCCAGCAGCTTAGATGGGGCAGGGGTCGACGAGCAGTACTTC.

This clonotype was seen many times. V usage is TRBV11-2 and J usage is TRBJ2-5, with 8 bases lining up with TRBD2. With V trimmed by 3 bases and J by 5 bases, 11 bases remained unmatched. Germline V gene data show CDR1 as SGHAT and CDR2 as FQNNGV. CDR3 length equals 16 residues. The CDR3 reads CASSFPRGAGDETQYF. The CDR3 DNA follows: TGTGCCAGCAGCTTTCCCAGGGGAGCGGGAGATGAGACCCAGTACTTC.

As to this clonotype: Possible read error: a much larger clone is one base away. The gene calls are TRBV27 and TRBJ1-1; 7 bases align to TRBD1. This CDR3 region has 13 residues. The germline CDR1 and CDR2 sequences are MNHEY and SMNVEV (reference sequence). Unmatched junction bases numbered 5, after V lost 10 bases and J lost 0 bases. The CDR3 coding sequence is TGTGCCAACAGGGGACAGATGAACACTGAAGCTTTCTTT. It codes for CANRGQMNTEAFF.

V usage is TRBV20-1 and J usage is TRBJ2-5; D possibly corresponds to TRBD2 (6 bases). Germline V gives CDR1 DFQATT, CDR2 SNEGSKA (reference sequence). Trimming removed 3 bases from V and 4 bases from J, with 12 bases in between. The CDR3 has 13 amino acids. The CDR3 region has the DNA TGCAGTGCTAGCGAACTAGCCGGAGAGACCCAGTACTTC. Translated: CSASELAGETQYF.

There are many counts of this clonotype. This rearrangement joins TRBV6-5 to TRBJ2-2; TRBD2 agrees at 8 bases. With V trimmed by 7 bases and J by 6 bases, 16 bases remained unmatched. Looked up from germline, CDR1 is MNHEY and CDR2 is SVGAGI. The CDR3 is made up of 17 amino acids. The chain's CDR3 is CASTGEVAGLQSGELFF. For the CDR3, the DNA is TGTGCCAGCACCGGGGAGGTAGCGGGACTCCAATCCGGGGAGCTGTTTTTT.

This clonotype appeared many times. This sequence joins TRBV2 and TRBJ1-6; 7 bases are shared with TRBD1. V lost 3 bases and J lost 9; bases outside the gene matches: 8. The CDR3 is 15 residues long. Germline CDR1 and CDR2: SNHLY and FYNNEI. Here the CDR3 reads CASSDESGGSSPLHF. In DNA, the CDR3 is TGTGCCAGCAGTGACGAGTCAGGGGGGAGTTCACCCCTCCACTTT.

At least ten counts were recorded for this clonotype. The V and J genes are TRBV20-1 and TRBJ2-5; D ambiguous. Germline V gene lookup returns CDR1 DFQATT and CDR2 SNEGSKA (reference sequence). This CDR3 region has 16 residues. V lost 0 bases and J lost 2, with 16 bases in between. The CDR3 loop is CSAREGWVTVQETQYF. The CDR3 region has the DNA TGCAGTGCTAGAGAAGGGTGGGTGACGGTACAAGAGACCCAGTACTTC.

This clonotype was recorded many times. The chain couples TRBV7-9 to TRBJ1-1; D unclear. Germline V lookup: CDR1 SEHNR, CDR2 FQNEAQ (reference sequence). The CDR3 sequence is 15 residues long. With 1 base removed from V and 2 bases from J, the gap between germline ends came to 11 bases. The CDR3 loop reads CASSLGVSLNTEAFF. In DNA, the CDR3 is TGTGCCAGCAGCTTAGGGGTTTCCTTAAACACTGAAGCTTTCTTT. Looking up the rest from reference TRBV7-9 and TRBJ1-1 gives the full variable domain: DTGVSQNPRHKITKRGQNVTFRCDPISEHNRLYWYRQTLGQGPEFLTYFQNEAQLEKSRLLSDRFSAERPKGSFSTLEIQRTEQGDSAMYLCASSLGVSLNTEAFFGQGTRLTVV.

This sequence joins TRBV5-1 and TRBJ2-7; D unclear. With 2 bases removed from V and 6 bases from J, the gap between germline ends came to 21 bases. There are 16 residues in the CDR3. CDR1 is SGHRS and CDR2 is YFSETQ in the germline V gene. The CDR3 DNA reads as TGCGCCAGCAGCTTAATGCGGCTAGGCATGGTCCGCGAGCAGTACTTC. This sequence encodes CASSLMRLGMVREQYF.